This T cell receptor (beta chain) was recorded in a study of shared clonotypes between healthy human individuals. Overall study results and limits: Clonotypes shared by all four donors outscored non-shared clonotypes in generation probability.

The assay was immunoSEQ multiplex PCR, and TCRdb's table has in-frame clones only and misses some. The sample lists roughly 890,000 clones, 85% to 95% seen once, with nearly 25% in the top ten. On this clone: The antigen is undetermined.

The CDR3 sequence is 16 residues long. CDR1 is SEHNR and CDR2 is FQNEAQ in the germline V gene (reference sequence). Losses at the gene ends were 1 base for V and 6 bases for J; bases not matched to a gene: 5. CD8 cells regarded as naive lacked CD45RO, were positively chosen for CCR7, and omitted terminally differentiated effector memory CD45RA+ cells. All participating donors were Caucasian adults from Nashville, Tennessee. V is TRBV7-9 and J is TRBJ2-2, with 10 bases aligning to TRBD2. The TCR comes from a man aged 25 to 40 in good health. Input material: naive CD8+ T cells sorted from blood. CDR3 residues: CASSLVASGRPGELFF. In DNA form, the CDR3 reads TGTGCCAGCAGCTTAGTGGCTAGCGGGAGACCCGGGGAGCTGTTTTTT.